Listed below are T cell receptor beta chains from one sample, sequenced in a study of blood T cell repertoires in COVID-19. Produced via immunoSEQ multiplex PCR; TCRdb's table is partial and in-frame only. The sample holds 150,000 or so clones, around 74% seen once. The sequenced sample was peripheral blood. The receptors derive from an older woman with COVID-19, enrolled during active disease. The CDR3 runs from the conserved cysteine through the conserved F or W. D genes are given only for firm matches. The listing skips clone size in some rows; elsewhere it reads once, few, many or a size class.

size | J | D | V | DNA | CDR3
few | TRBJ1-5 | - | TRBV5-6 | TGTGCCAGCAGCTTCTTAGGGCGGGAAGAACAGCCCCAGCATTTT | CASSFLGREEQPQHF
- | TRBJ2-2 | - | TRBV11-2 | TGTGCCAGCAGCTTAACACTCACAGGGTACACCGGGGAGCTGTTTTTT | CASSLTLTGYTGELFF
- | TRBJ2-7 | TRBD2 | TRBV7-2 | TGTGCCAGCAGCTTGACCCAGCCAGCGGGAGGCGAGCAGTACTTC | CASSLTQPAGGEQYF
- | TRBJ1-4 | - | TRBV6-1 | TGTGCCAGCAGTGAACAGGGGAAGGAAAAACTGTTTTTT | CASSEQGKEKLFF
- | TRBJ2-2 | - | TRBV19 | TGTGCCAGTAGTATAGCGGCGAACACCGGGGAGCTGTTTTTT | CASSIAANTGELFF
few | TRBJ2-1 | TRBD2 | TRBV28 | TGTGCCAGCACCACCAGTTCGGCTAGCGGGTACAATGAGCAGTTCTTC | CASTTSSASGYNEQFF
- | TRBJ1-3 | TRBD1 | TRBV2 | TGTGCCAGCAGGGACAGGGTATCTGGAAACACCATATATTTT | CASRDRVSGNTIYF
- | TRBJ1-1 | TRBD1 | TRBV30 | TGTGCCTGGGAGGGGACAGCGAACACTGAAGCTTTCTTT | CAWEGTANTEAFF
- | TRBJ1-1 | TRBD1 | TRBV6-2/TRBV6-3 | TGTGCCAGCAGTCGGACAGGCTCGGGCACTGAAGCTTTCTTT | CASSRTGSGTEAFF
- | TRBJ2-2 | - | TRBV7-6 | TGTGCCAGCAGCTTAGTACACACCAACACCGGGGAGCTGTTTTTT | CASSLVHTNTGELFF
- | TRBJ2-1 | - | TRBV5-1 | TGCGCCAGCAGCTTAGCATCCTACTCCTACAATGAGCAGTTCTTC | CASSLASYSYNEQFF
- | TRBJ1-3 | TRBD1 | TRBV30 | TGTGCCTGGAGCACGGCAGGGGGGCTTGGAAACACCATATATTTT | CAWSTAGGLGNTIYF
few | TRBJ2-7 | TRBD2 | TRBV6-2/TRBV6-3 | TGTGCCAGCAGTCCCCTGGGACTAGCGGGAGTTCCCCTCTCCTACGAGCAGTACTTC | CASSPLGLAGVPLSYEQYF
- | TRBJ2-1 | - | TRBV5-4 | TGTGCCAGCAGCTTGCTCAGGGAGCAGTTCTTC | CASSLLREQFF
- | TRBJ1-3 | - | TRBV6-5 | TGTGCCAGCAGTTACTCTACAGGGTTCGGAAACACCATATATTTT | CASSYSTGFGNTIYF
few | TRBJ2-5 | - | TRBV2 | TGTGCCAGCAGTGTGTTGGCGGGGGCTCAAGAGACCCAGTACTTC | CASSVLAGAQETQYF
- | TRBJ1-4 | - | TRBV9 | TGTGCCAGCAGCGTAGGTACAGCGGGTGAAAAACTGTTTTTT | CASSVGTAGEKLFF
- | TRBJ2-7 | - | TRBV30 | TGTGCCTGGGGAACTCAAAATTACGAGCAGTACTTC | CAWGTQNYEQYF
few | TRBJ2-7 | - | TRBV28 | TGTGCCAGCAGAACACCCTACGAGCAGTACTTC | CASRTPYEQYF
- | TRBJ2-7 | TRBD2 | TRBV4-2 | TGTGCCAGCAGCCAAGATCGGCTAGCGGGATCCTACGAGCAGTACTTC | CASSQDRLAGSYEQYF
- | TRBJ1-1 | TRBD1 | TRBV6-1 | TGTGCCAGCAGTGAACTGACAGGGGGCCACACTGAAGCTTTCTTT | CASSELTGGHTEAFF
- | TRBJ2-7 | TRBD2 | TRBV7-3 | TGTGCCAGCAGCCCGCAAGCGGGAGTCTACGAGCAGTACTTC | CASSPQAGVYEQYF
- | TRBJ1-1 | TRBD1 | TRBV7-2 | TGTGCCAGCAGCTGGGACAGGGACACTGAAGCTTTCTTT | CASSWDRDTEAFF
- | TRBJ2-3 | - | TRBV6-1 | TGTGCCAGCAGTGAAGCGCTCCGGGGGGCGACCACAGATACGCAGTATTTT | CASSEALRGATTDTQYF
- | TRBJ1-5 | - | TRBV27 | TGTGCCAGCAGTCCGATAGGGCAGGGAAGTCAGCCCCAGCATTTT | CASSPIGQGSQPQHF
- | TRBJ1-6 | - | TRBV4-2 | TGTGCCAGCAGCCAAGGACAACAGTCCAATTCACCCCTCCACTTT | CASSQGQQSNSPLHF
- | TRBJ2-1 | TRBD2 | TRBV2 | TGTGCCAGCAGCCCCCTAGCGGGGGGCTACAATGAGCAGTTCTTC | CASSPLAGGYNEQFF
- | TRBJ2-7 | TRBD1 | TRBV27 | TGTGCCAGCAGAGCAGGGGGATTCGAGCAGTACTTC | CASRAGGFEQYF
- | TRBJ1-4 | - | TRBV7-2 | TGTGCCAGCAGCCCGCCCGCACAATACAGGGCTGAAAAACTGTTTTTT | CASSPPAQYRAEKLFF
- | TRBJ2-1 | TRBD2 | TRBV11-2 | TGTGCCAGCAGCTGGACTAGCGGGGCTTACAATGAGCAGTTCTTC | CASSWTSGAYNEQFF
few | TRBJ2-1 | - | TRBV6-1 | TGTGCCAGCAGTGAAGGGTCTCGAGGGAAGCAGTTCTTC | CASSEGSRGKQFF
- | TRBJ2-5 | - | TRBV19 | TGTGCCAGTAGTATTAGAAGACAGGATATAGTCCAGTACTTC | CASSIRRQDIVQYF
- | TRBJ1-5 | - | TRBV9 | TGTGCCAGCAGCGGAGCGGGGGATCATCAGCCCCAGCATTTT | CASSGAGDHQPQHF
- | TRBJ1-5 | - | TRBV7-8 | TGTGCCAGCACCGGGGTAGGGGGTGACAATCAGCCCCAGCATTTT | CASTGVGGDNQPQHF
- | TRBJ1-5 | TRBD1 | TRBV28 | TGTGCCAGCAGTTCACCCTACGGGTGGACAGGGGGCAATCAGCCCCAGCATTTT | CASSSPYGWTGGNQPQHF
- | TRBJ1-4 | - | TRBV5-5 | TGTGCCAGCAGCTTCAATCTCCAGACTAATGAAAAACTGTTTTTT | CASSFNLQTNEKLFF
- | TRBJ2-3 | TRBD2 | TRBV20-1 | TGCAGTGCTAGTAGGTGGCCTAGCGGGAGTGGAACAGATACGCAGTATTTT | CSASRWPSGSGTDTQYF
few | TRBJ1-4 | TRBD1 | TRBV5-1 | TGCGCCAGCAGCTCATCCGGGACAGGCGATGAAAAACTGTTTTTT | CASSSSGTGDEKLFF
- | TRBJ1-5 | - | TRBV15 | TGTGCCACCAGCAGAGATCGGGGGGTAGATCAGCCCCAGCATTTT | CATSRDRGVDQPQHF
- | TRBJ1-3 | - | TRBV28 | TGTGCCAGCAGCTACCGACAGGTCATAACAGGAAACACCATATATTTT | CASSYRQVITGNTIYF
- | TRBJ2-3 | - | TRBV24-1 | TGTGCCACGAGGAGGGCGGAAACAGATACGCAGTATTTT | CATRRAETDTQYF
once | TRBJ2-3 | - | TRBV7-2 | TGTGCCAGCAGCTTATTTTGGGGGCACACAGATACGCAGTATTTT | CASSLFWGHTDTQYF
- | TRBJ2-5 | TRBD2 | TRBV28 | TGTGCCAGCAGCTTCGCAAGAGGACTAGCGCTGGGGGAGACCCAGTACTTC | CASSFARGLALGETQYF
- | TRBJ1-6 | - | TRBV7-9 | TGTGCCAGCAGCCCCCAAGGGAGGTCACCCCTCCACTTT | CASSPQGRSPLHF